This entry concerns a single T cell receptor (beta chain). The data derive from a study of blood T cell repertoires in COVID-19. Study information: The study drew acute and convalescent COVID-19 samples from the United States, Italy and Spain. From T cells, B-cell-depleted T cells, or PBMCs came the material, which was cDNA or gDNA.

The CDR3 is made up of 18 amino acids. The V gene end was trimmed by 5 bases and the J gene end by 0 bases; junction bases not matched to a gene: 10. Germline loops: CDR1 LNHDA, CDR2 SQIVND (reference sequence). Authors' analysis steps: Reference gene primer amplification gave estimated nucleated cell counts. Clones were sequenced by immunoSEQ multiplex PCR, and TCRdb holds only the in-frame ones, with some missing. D and trimming come from the DNA, and the V and J calls and clone size come from that table. The sample carries 130,000 or so clones, 65% to 90% recorded once. V is TRBV19 and J is TRBJ1-5; 10 nucleotides line up with TRBD1. This TCR derives from a woman aged 55-69 years with active or convalescent COVID-19. Sequences were obtained from peripheral blood. CDR3 sequence: CASSVQIGTGDSNQPQHF. The CDR3, as DNA: TGTGCCAGTAGTGTGCAGATCGGGACAGGGGATAGCAATCAGCCCCAGCATTTT. Filled out from reference TRBV19 and TRBJ1-5, the complete variable domain reads DGGITQSPKYLFRKEGQNVTLSCEQNLNHDAMYWYRQDPGQGLRLIYYSQIVNDFQKGDIAEGYSVSREKKESFPLTVTSAQKNPTAFYLCASSVQIGTGDSNQPQHFGDGTRLSIL.